Listed below are T cell receptor beta chains from one sample, sequenced in a study of early T cells in non-severe SARS-CoV-2 infection. TCRdb re-called the 5' RACE reads with MiXCR, one entry per CDR3 protein. The sample has around 60,000 distinct CDR3 sequences, 9.5% to 15% seen once. What was sequenced was whole blood. These receptors all come from an adult who was a healthcare worker with PCR-confirmed SARS-CoV-2 infection or an uninfected control (not recorded which). Both conserved end residues are part of each CDR3. A D gene is named only where the DNA matches it firmly. Not every row has a clone size; where given, it reads once, few, many or a size class.

D gene	V gene	clone size	J gene	CDR3 protein	CDR3 DNA
TRBD1	TRBV7-7	.	TRBJ2-2	CASSLGQEATGELFF	TGTGCTAGCAGCTTAGGACAGGAGGCCACCGGGGAGCTGTTTTTT
.	TRBV18	.	TRBJ1-1	CASSPPGVTNTEAFF	TGTGCCAGCTCACCACCCGGGGTTACGAACACTGAAGCTTTCTTT
TRBD1	TRBV7-9	.	TRBJ1-2	CASSLYAAGGWVYGYTF	TGTGCCAGCAGCTTGTACGCAGCAGGGGGCTGGGTTTATGGCTACACCTTC
TRBD1	TRBV12-3/TRBV12-4	once	TRBJ2-1	CASSSGQGYYNEQFF	TGTGCCAGCAGTTCGGGACAGGGGTATTACAATGAGCAGTTCTTC
.	TRBV29-1	many	TRBJ2-7	CSVEDPVGAGYEQYF	TGCAGCGTTGAAGATCCGGTGGGAGCGGGTTACGAGCAGTACTTC
.	TRBV20-1	few	TRBJ2-1	CSARPTGAFALEQFF	TGCAGTGCCCGCCCGACAGGCGCTTTCGCTCTTGAGCAGTTCTTC
TRBD2	TRBV29-1	few	TRBJ2-7	CSVGLSPSGNEQYF	TGCAGCGTTGGGCTTTCTCCTAGCGGGAACGAGCAGTACTTC
.	TRBV18	.	TRBJ1-3	CASSPEFSGNTIYF	TGTGCCAGCTCACCAGAATTCTCTGGAAACACCATATATTTT
.	TRBV19	many	TRBJ2-3	CASSIGGRADTQYF	TGTGCCAGTAGTATTGGAGGGCGGGCAGATACGCAGTATTTT
TRBD2	TRBV15	.	TRBJ2-7	CATSSGGAHEQYF	TGTGCCACCAGCAGCGGGGGGGCCCACGAGCAGTACTTC
.	TRBV6-6	.	TRBJ2-7	CASSYLLGPKRVNEQYF	TGTGCCAGCAGTTACTTATTGGGGCCGAAGCGCGTAAACGAGCAGTACTTC
.	TRBV7-9	many	TRBJ2-7	CASRLDPSYEQYF	TGTGCCAGCAGGTTGGACCCCTCCTACGAGCAGTACTTC
TRBD1	TRBV7-7	.	TRBJ2-5	CASSSTGGETQYF	TGTGCTAGCAGCTCGACAGGGGGAGAGACCCAGTACTTC
.	TRBV20-1	few	TRBJ2-5	CSASTGRGGETQYF	TGCAGTGCTAGCACGGGGCGAGGCGGGGAGACCCAGTACTTC
.	TRBV18	few	TRBJ2-3	CASSAGRADTQYF	TGTGCCAGCTCAGCGGGCAGGGCAGATACGCAGTATTTT
.	TRBV27	few	TRBJ2-1	CASSAGGAPHNEQFF	TGTGCCAGCAGTGCCGGCGGGGCGCCCCACAATGAGCAGTTCTTC
.	TRBV5-6	many	TRBJ1-1	CASSLGLLGNTEAFF	TGTGCCAGCAGCTTGGGACTCTTAGGGAACACTGAAGCTTTCTTT
.	TRBV12-3/TRBV12-4	many	TRBJ2-7	CASSPAIANTPYEQYF	TGTGCCAGCAGTCCGGCAATAGCGAATACCCCCTACGAGCAGTACTTC
.	TRBV28	few	TRBJ1-6	CASYKLGGGHNSPLHF	TGTGCCAGCTATAAGTTAGGGGGTGGCCATAATTCACCCCTCCACTTT
TRBD1	TRBV12-3/TRBV12-4	many	TRBJ2-1	CASQKTGPYNEQFF	TGTGCCAGCCAGAAGACAGGGCCCTACAATGAGCAGTTCTTC
.	TRBV28	.	TRBJ2-5	CASSFPPQETQYF	TGTGCCAGCAGTTTCCCCCCCCAAGAGACCCAGTACTTC
TRBD2	TRBV9	few	TRBJ2-3	CASSASGGRDTQYF	TGTGCCAGCAGCGCAAGCGGGGGCAGGGATACGCAGTATTTT
TRBD1	TRBV3-1	many	TRBJ1-1	CASSQTGGRTEAFF	TGTGCCAGCAGCCAAACAGGGGGGAGGACTGAAGCTTTCTTT
.	TRBV5-1	.	TRBJ2-5	CASSFQPRQETQYF	TGCGCCAGCAGCTTCCAACCACGGCAAGAGACCCAGTACTTC
.	TRBV9	few	TRBJ2-7	CASSVAGRSYEQYF	TGTGCCAGCAGCGTCGCGGGCCGCTCCTACGAGCAGTACTTC
.	TRBV7-2	.	TRBJ2-2	CASRYTGIVTGELFF	TGTGCCAGCAGATACACAGGGATTGTCACCGGGGAGCTGTTTTTT
.	TRBV7-9	few	TRBJ2-3	CASSLVGRGSTDTQYF	TGTGCCAGCAGCTTAGTGGGCAGGGGTAGCACAGATACGCAGTATTTT
TRBD2	TRBV6-1	.	TRBJ2-1	CASRRLADYNEQFF	TGTGCCAGCAGGAGACTAGCGGATTACAATGAGCAGTTCTTC
.	TRBV7-6	many	TRBJ2-2	CASSLGTYTGELFF	TGTGCCAGCAGCTTAGGGACTTACACCGGGGAGCTGTTTTTT
.	TRBV12-3/TRBV12-4	many	TRBJ2-6	CASSPVTRGMRGRGANVLTF	TGTGCCAGCAGCCCAGTGACTCGGGGGATGAGAGGACGTGGGGCCAACGTCCTGACTTTC
.	TRBV5-4	many	TRBJ2-2	CASSSSHTGSSTGELFF	TGTGCCAGCAGCTCGTCCCATACAGGGTCTAGTACCGGGGAGCTGTTTTTT
.	TRBV6-2/TRBV6-3	many	TRBJ2-7	CASTLPSDSYEQYF	TGTGCCAGCACCCTACCGTCAGACAGCTACGAGCAGTACTTC
.	TRBV4-2	few	TRBJ2-1	CASSQGHAALSSYNEQFF	TGTGCCAGCAGCCAAGGGCATGCGGCGTTGAGCTCCTACAATGAGCAGTTCTTC
.	TRBV12-3/TRBV12-4	few	TRBJ2-7	CASRTGFRDEQYF	TGTGCCAGCAGAACAGGGTTTAGGGACGAGCAGTACTTC
.	TRBV6-2/TRBV6-3	many	TRBJ2-7	CASSYPLGGAGGYEQYF	TGTGCCAGCAGTTACCCCCTCGGGGGCGCGGGTGGGTACGAGCAGTACTTC
TRBD2	TRBV2	many	TRBJ2-3	CASTTSGGAADTQYF	TGTGCCAGCACAACTAGCGGGGGGGCCGCAGATACGCAGTATTTT
TRBD2	TRBV19	many	TRBJ2-7	CASTPGPGLNEQYF	TGTGCCAGTACCCCGGGACCGGGACTAAACGAGCAGTACTTC
.	TRBV28	.	TRBJ1-4	CATLGGGNEKLFF	TGTGCCACCCTCGGGGGAGGGAATGAAAAACTGTTTTTT
TRBD2	TRBV19	few	TRBJ2-3	CASSIGSGSPTDTQYF	TGTGCCAGTAGTATCGGTAGCGGGAGCCCCACAGATACGCAGTATTTT
.	TRBV7-3	.	TRBJ2-2	CASRPNMLGELFF	TGTGCCAGCAGGCCTAATATGCTGGGGGAGCTGTTTTTT
.	TRBV28	.	TRBJ1-1	CASSFTHRSPNTEAFF	TGTGCCAGCAGTTTCACCCACAGGAGTCCGAACACTGAAGCTTTCTTT
TRBD1	TRBV7-9	many	TRBJ1-4	CASSLAPLGQGLTTNEKLFF	TGTGCCAGCAGCTTAGCCCCTTTGGGACAGGGACTAACAACTAATGAAAAACTGTTTTTT